This entry concerns a single T cell receptor beta chain. Its antigen is undetermined. After removal of 6 bases from V and 3 bases from J, the junction contained 7 bases not matched to a gene. Germline-derived CDR1 and CDR2 are SQVTM and ANQGSEA. The CDR3 sequence is 13 residues long. This record belongs to a study of response to subunit inactivated influenza vaccine. Study-wide results and caveats: It was suggested by the authors that few new T cells are recruited by each seasonal influenza vaccination.

TCRdb re-analysed the RT-PCR reads in MiXCR, keeping a single row per CDR3 protein. The sample carries a few hundred thousand distinct CDR3 sequences, more than 10% recorded once. The source is a man aged 50-59 years who received an inactivated influenza vaccine. The specimen was non-naive T cells sorted from PBMCs, collected approximately 15 days before vaccination. The V gene is TRBV29-1, the J gene TRBJ1-1; 7 bases fit TRBD1. The CDR3 coding sequence is TGCAGCGTGAAGACAGGGCGGGACACTGAAGCTTTCTTT. Translation: CSVKTGRDTEAFF.